The 32 T cell receptor beta chains below were found in one sample sequenced in a study of control samples from healthy donors and cancer patients. The protocol was immunoSEQ multiplex PCR, while the TCRdb copy is restricted to in-frame clones and leaves out a portion. Among about 150,000 clones, around nine tenths were seen once, and the ten largest hold around 4.7%. The sample consisted of blood. The source of these receptors is a man aged 25-45 years in good health.

The chain joins TRBV11-2 to TRBJ2-2; D perhaps matches TRBD2 (6 bases). Trimming took 5 bases from V and 5 from J, leaving 27 bases between them. Germline V gene sequence: CDR1 SGHAT, CDR2 FQNNGV. The CDR3 is 19 amino acids. CDR3 region: CASSLMDTRDGLPTGELFF. The CDR3 DNA reads as TGTGCCAGCAGCCTGATGGACACGAGGGACGGACTACCAACCGGGGAGCTGTTTTTT.

The genes are TRBV6-6 and TRBJ1-2; TRBD1 matches at 11 bases. J was trimmed by 8 bases and V by 8 bases; bases with no gene match: 4. The CDR3 spans 12 residues. The germline V gene encodes CDR1 MNHNY and CDR2 SVGAGI (reference sequence). The CDR3 loop reads CASGQGARGYTF. In DNA, the CDR3 is TGTGCCAGCGGACAGGGGGCGAGGGGCTACACCTTC.

This sequence joins TRBV6-5 and TRBJ2-7; TRBD2 might be the D (7 bases). Germline V gives CDR1 MNHEY, CDR2 SVGAGI. Trimming took off 6 bases at V and 0 bases at J, with 15 bases between the two ends. This CDR3 contains 15 residues. CDR3 DNA sequence: TGTGCCAGCAGCAAGGGGGGGCTGGGCTCCTACGAGCAGTACTTC. Translating gives CASSKGGLGSYEQYF.

V gene TRBV11-2 combines with J gene TRBJ2-3, with 9 bases aligning to TRBD2. Losses at the gene ends were 5 bases for V and 7 bases for J; bases not matched to a gene: 13. This CDR3 is 16 amino acids long. Germline V gene sequence: CDR1 SGHAT, CDR2 FQNNGV. The CDR3 DNA is TGTGCCAGCAGCGGAGGGGGCGGGGGGGCCTTAAATACGCAGTATTTT. It specifies CASSGGGGGALNTQYF. Based on the CDR3 plus reference TRBV11-2 and TRBJ2-3, the full variable domain is EAGVAQSPRYKIIEKRQSVAFWCNPISGHATLYWYQQILGQGPKLLIQFQNNGVVDDSQLPKDRFSAERLKGVDSTLKIQPAKLEDSAVYLCASSGGGGGALNTQYFGPGTRLTVL.

Details on this clone: Other DNA sequences of this sample code for an identical CDR3. CDR3 nucleotides: TGTGCCAGCTCACCGGGACTAGCTCAAGAGACCCAGTACTTC. Translating gives CASSPGLAQETQYF. V is TRBV18 and J is TRBJ2-5, with 9 nucleotides matching TRBD2. CDR1 and CDR2 from the germline V gene are KGHSH and LQKENI. The V gene end was trimmed by 3 bases and the J gene end by 2 bases; junction bases not matched to a gene: 1. The CDR3 consists of 14 residues.

This sequence joins TRBV4-1 and TRBJ2-7, with a tentative D call TRBD2 (6 bases). The CDR3 sequence is 15 residues long. Looked up from germline, CDR1 is MGHRA and CDR2 is YSYEKL. The V and J ends lost 2 bases and 4 bases respectively, with 15 bases between them. CDR3 DNA: TGCGCCAGCAGCCAATTTGAGGCTAGCGCTTACGAGCAGTACTTC. As protein: CASSQFEASAYEQYF.

The gene calls are TRBV5-1 and TRBJ1-4; tentative D call: TRBD1 (6 bases). Germline V gene lookup returns CDR1 SGHRS and CDR2 YFSETQ. V shed 0 bases and J shed 4 bases, with 10 bases lying between them. This CDR3 has 15 residues. CDR3 residues: CASSLVQGSNEKLFF. DNA of the CDR3: TGCGCCAGCAGCTTGGTTCAGGGGAGTAATGAAAAACTGTTTTTT.

This chain links TRBV24-1 with TRBJ2-3; D remains unclear. Trimming took 5 bases from V and 8 from J, leaving 16 bases between them. Germline lookup yields CDR1 KGHDR and CDR2 SFDVKD. The CDR3 covers 14 residues. The CDR3 DNA reads as TGTGCCACCAGTGCGATTTGGGAAGGAGTTACGCAGTATTTT. Its translation is CATSAIWEGVTQYF.

J is TRBJ2-7 and V is TRBV11-2, with D uncertain. The CDR3 contains 12 residues. Looked up from germline, CDR1 is SGHAT and CDR2 is FQNNGV. With 5 bases removed from V and 4 bases from J, the gap between germline ends came to 9 bases. The CDR3 protein is CASSPNRYEQYF. The CDR3, as DNA: TGTGCCAGCAGCCCTAACCGTTACGAGCAGTACTTC.

V gene TRBV19 combines with J gene TRBJ2-5, with 7 bases identical to TRBD2. The CDR3 extends over 14 amino acids. The germline V gene encodes CDR1 LNHDA and CDR2 SQIVND (reference sequence). Losses at the gene ends were 6 bases for V and 7 bases for J; bases not matched to a gene: 11. In DNA form, the CDR3 reads TGTGCCAGTAGAGGTGGGGAGGGTTACGTGACCCAGTACTTC. Amino acid sequence: CASRGGEGYVTQYF.

V and J are TRBV6-2 or TRBV6-3 and TRBJ2-7; 10 bases map to TRBD2. The germline V gene has CDR1 MNHEY and CDR2 SVGEGT. V was pared by 2 bases and J by 2 bases, with 0 bases of the junction left unmatched. CDR3 length: 14 residues. The CDR3 DNA follows: TGTGCCAGCAGTTACGGGACTAGCGCCTACGAGCAGTACTTC. Its translation is CASSYGTSAYEQYF.

This chain uses TRBV6-1 with TRBJ1-1; D uncertain. Germline CDR1 and CDR2: MNHNS and SASEGT. Trimming took off 2 bases at V and 6 bases at J, with 7 bases between the two ends. This CDR3 is 12 amino acids long. The CDR3 coding sequence is TGTGCCAGCAGTGAACGGTTCGCTGAAGCTTTCTTT. Residues: CASSERFAEAFF.

V and J are TRBV24-1 and TRBJ1-2; D not resolved. Germline assignment: CDR1 KGHDR and CDR2 SFDVKD. V dropped 5 bases and J dropped 8 bases, with 14 bases sitting between them. CDR3 size: 13 residues. CDR3 region: CATSVSGIEGYTF. The DNA for the CDR3 is TGTGCCACCAGTGTCTCGGGGATTGAAGGCTACACCTTC.

As to this clone: The junction differs from germline at one of its ends, possibly a read error. The chain links TRBV6-5 to TRBJ1-5, with TRBD1 matching 11 bases. Germline V gene data show CDR1 as MNHEY and CDR2 as SVGAGI. The CDR3 has 16 residues. The CDR3 DNA reads TGTGCCAGCAGTAACTCCGGGACAGGGGGAAATCAGCCCCAGCATTTT. Its translation: CASSNSGTGGNQPQHF.

The chain recombines TRBV6-5 with TRBJ2-5; TRBD1 aligns across 7 bases. Germline-derived CDR1 and CDR2 are MNHEY and SVGAGI. CDR3 length: 14 residues. V gave up 5 bases and J gave up 5 bases; unmatched junction bases: 8. CDR3: CASSLDRAQETQYF. DNA of the CDR3: TGTGCCAGCAGTCTCGACAGGGCCCAGGAGACCCAGTACTTC.

V usage is TRBV5-6 and J usage is TRBJ2-7; a possible D gene is TRBD2 (6 bases). CDR3 length: 13 amino acids. Trimming removed 8 bases at V and 5 bases at J, with 17 bases between. Germline V CDR1 and CDR2: SGHDT, YYEEEE. The CDR3 loop reads CARERDLPNEQYF. The CDR3 coding sequence is TGTGCCAGGGAACGGGACTTACCTAACGAGCAGTACTTC.

The chain uses TRBV11-3 and TRBJ1-4; D gene ambiguous. The CDR3 extends over 15 amino acids. Trimming shortened V by 5 bases and J by 7 bases, and 17 bases separated the two germline ends. From germline, CDR1 is SGHNT and CDR2 YENEEA. The CDR3 coding sequence is TGTGCCAGCAGCCCAGGTCGGAGCGAGGTTGAAAAACTGTTTTTT. It encodes CASSPGRSEVEKLFF.

This chain uses TRBV19 with TRBJ2-1; D gene ambiguous. The CDR3 runs 12 residues. V was pared by 3 bases and J by 9 bases, with 9 bases between. Per germline, CDR1 LNHDA and CDR2 SQIVND (reference sequence). CDR3 sequence (DNA): TGTGCCAGTAGTATTCCACTTGGTGAGCAGTTCTTC. Translated: CASSIPLGEQFF.

The chain carries TRBV12-3 or TRBV12-4 and TRBJ2-7, with D hard to call. V gave up 6 bases and J gave up 3 bases, with 12 bases separating them. The CDR3 extends over 13 amino acids. The CDR3: CASRGGASYEQYF. The CDR3 DNA follows: TGTGCCAGCAGGGGCGGAGCCAGCTACGAGCAGTACTTC.

This clone was seen a single time. The chain joins TRBV9 to TRBJ2-2; TRBD1 matches at 9 bases. Unmatched junction bases numbered 3, after V lost 3 bases and J lost 3 bases. The CDR3 extends over 15 amino acids. Germline V gene sequence: CDR1 SGDLS, CDR2 YYNGEE. DNA of the CDR3: TGTGCCAGCAGCGCAGGGGACAGGGACACCGGGGAGCTGTTTTTT. Protein sequence: CASSAGDRDTGELFF.

This clone has just one count. The chain has TRBV4-3 and TRBJ1-2; 8 positions agree with TRBD1. V gave up 0 bases and J gave up 3 bases; unmatched junction bases: 6. The CDR3 has 16 amino acids. Germline V lookup: CDR1 LGHNA, CDR2 YSLEER. CDR3 amino acids: CASSQDGAGGDYGYTF. The CDR3 DNA reads as TGCGCCAGCAGCCAAGATGGGGCAGGGGGCGACTATGGCTACACCTTC.

The chain couples TRBV5-6 to TRBJ1-6, with unresolved D. The CDR3 covers 16 residues. CDR1 is SGHDT and CDR2 is YYEEEE in the germline V gene. The V end lost 3 bases, the J end lost 7 bases, and 17 bases lay between the germline ends. The CDR3 here is CASSSSLVGRNSPLHF. The CDR3 DNA sequence: TGTGCCAGCAGCTCGAGCTTGGTCGGGCGAAATTCACCCCTCCACTTT.

J is TRBJ2-1 and V is TRBV27, with unresolved D. The CDR3 has 15 residues. Trimming removed 0 bases at V and 2 bases at J, with 8 bases between. Germline CDR1 MNHEY, CDR2 SMNVEV (reference sequence). This CDR3 reads CASSLSAGTYNEQFF. The CDR3 coding sequence is TGTGCCAGCAGTTTATCGGCAGGAACCTACAATGAGCAGTTCTTC.

The chain couples TRBV2 to TRBJ1-3; D gene uncertain. Trimming pared 7 bases from V and 1 base from J, leaving 5 bases between. CDR1 is SNHLY and CDR2 is FYNNEI in the germline V gene. This CDR3 has 12 amino acids. CDR3 DNA sequence: TGTGCCAGCACAGAGTCTGGAAACACCATATATTTT. It specifies CASTESGNTIYF. The full variable domain, in which reference TRBV2 and TRBJ1-3 provide the parts outside the CDR3, is EPEVTQTPSHQVTQMGQEVILRCVPISNHLYFYWYRQILGQKVEFLVSFYNNEISEKSEIFDDQFSVERPDGSNFTLKIRSTKLEDSAMYFCASTESGNTIYFGEGSWLTVV.

This chain joins TRBV11-3 and TRBJ2-4, with TRBD2 matching over 8 bases. Trimming took 5 bases from V and 0 from J; bases not matched to a gene: 9. The CDR3 extends over 17 amino acids. Germline V gives CDR1 SGHNT, CDR2 YENEEA. CDR3 loop: CASSPRLAGLAKNIQYF. DNA for the CDR3: TGTGCCAGCAGCCCGCGGCTAGCGGGCCTAGCCAAAAACATTCAGTACTTC.

V and J are TRBV11-2 and TRBJ1-1; D is possibly TRBD1 (6 bases). V was trimmed by 8 bases and J by 6 bases, leaving 22 bases between them. In germline, CDR1 is SGHAT, CDR2 FQNNGV. This CDR3 has 15 amino acids. The CDR3 here is CASRGGGRFFSEAFF. The CDR3 DNA is TGTGCCAGCCGCGGCGGGGGGCGGTTTTTTTCTGAAGCTTTCTTT.

The CDR3 sequence is CASSGGGRTQPQHF. CDR3 sequence (DNA): TGTGCCAGCAGTGGGGGGGGACGAACTCAGCCCCAGCATTTT. The V gene is TRBV2, the J gene TRBJ1-5, with a tentative D call TRBD1 (5 bases). Germline V gene sequence: CDR1 SNHLY, CDR2 FYNNEI. The CDR3 length is 14 residues. V was trimmed by 4 bases and J by 6 bases, leaving 13 bases between them. The full variable domain, completed using reference TRBV2 and TRBJ1-5, is EPEVTQTPSHQVTQMGQEVILRCVPISNHLYFYWYRQILGQKVEFLVSFYNNEISEKSEIFDDQFSVERPDGSNFTLKIRSTKLEDSAMYFCASSGGGRTQPQHFGDGTRLSIL.

The CDR3 is CASTKMGTHYEQYF. DNA of the CDR3: TGTGCCAGCACCAAAATGGGGACACATTACGAGCAGTACTTC. This chain uses TRBV11-3 with TRBJ2-7, with TRBD1 as a possible D gene (6 bases). The V and J ends lost 7 bases and 4 bases respectively, with 17 bases between them. Germline V gene sequence: CDR1 SGHNT, CDR2 YENEEA. The CDR3 loop spans 14 amino acids. The full variable domain, rest sourced from reference TRBV11-3 and TRBJ2-7, is EAGVVQSPRYKIIEKKQPVAFWCNPISGHNTLYWYLQNLGQGPELLIRYENEEAVDDSQLPKDRFSAERLKGVDSTLKIQPAELGDSAVYLCASTKMGTHYEQYFGPGTRLTVT.

This chain links TRBV18 with TRBJ1-5, with D maybe TRBD1 (5 bases). CDR3 length equals 15 residues. The ends were cut back, 4 bases at V and 9 bases at J, with 19 bases in the middle. Germline V lookup: CDR1 KGHSH, CDR2 LQKENI. The CDR3 nucleotides are TGTGCCAGCTCACTACATACAGGTGAAGTATGGCCCCAGCATTTT. Residues: CASSLHTGEVWPQHF.

This clone was counted a single time. The genes are TRBV2 and TRBJ2-1; no firm D call. CDR3 size: 17 residues. V was clipped by 2 bases and J by 6 bases, with 20 bases between them. CDR1 and CDR2 from the germline V gene are SNHLY and FYNNEI. The CDR3 DNA reads as TGTGCCAGCAGTGAATTCTTGGACCGGTTTAGTGGCAATGAGCAGTTCTTC. Protein: CASSEFLDRFSGNEQFF.

The V gene is TRBV27, the J gene TRBJ2-7, with 7 bases fitting TRBD2. The germline gives CDR1 MNHEY, CDR2 SMNVEV (reference sequence). V lost 1 base and J lost 6; bases outside the gene matches: 6. The CDR3 covers 14 residues. The CDR3 reads CASSLFGIAGEQYF. The DNA of the CDR3 is TGTGCCAGCAGTTTATTTGGGATAGCGGGCGAGCAGTACTTC.

The V gene is TRBV11-3, the J gene TRBJ2-3; TRBD2 matches at 11 bases. Germline V lookup: CDR1 SGHNT, CDR2 YENEEA. The CDR3 loop spans 15 amino acids. Trimming removed 3 bases from V and 10 bases from J; junction bases left unmatched: 9. CDR3 residues: CASSLRGTSGSPQYF. In DNA, the CDR3 is TGTGCCAGCAGCTTGAGGGGGACTAGCGGCTCTCCGCAGTATTTT.